This T cell receptor (beta chain) was identified during a study of shared clonotypes between healthy human individuals. The CDR3 covers 13 residues. Germline values: CDR1 MNHEY, CDR2 SMNVEV (reference sequence). The germline V and J ends were trimmed by 4 bases and 8 bases, with 12 bases remaining between them. Clones were sequenced by immunoSEQ multiplex PCR, and TCRdb holds only the in-frame ones, with some missing. The sample has about 870,000 clones, around 92% seen once; the top ten hold 20% to 30%. As defined, naive CD8 cells were CD45RO-negative and positively selected for CCR7, with terminally differentiated effector memory CD45RA+ cells excluded.

The receptor was isolated from a man aged 25-45 years in good health. The sample comprised naive CD8+ T cells sorted from blood. V is TRBV27 and J is TRBJ2-1, with TRBD2 as a possible D gene (6 bases). The CDR3 protein is CASSSRLGDEQFF. For the CDR3, the DNA is TGTGCCAGCAGTTCCCGACTAGGGGATGAGCAGTTCTTC.